This record covers a single TCR beta chain. These data come from a study of blood T cell repertoires in COVID-19. About the research overall: Some COVID-19 samples were acute and others convalescent; all came from the United States, Italy and Spain. In each case, the material was cDNA or gDNA derived from T cells, B-cell-depleted T cells, or PBMCs.

Original analysis: Amplification of reference gene primers was used by the study to estimate nucleated cell counts. Sequencing was performed with immunoSEQ multiplex PCR; in TCRdb, only in-frame clones are kept and a portion is missing. V and J calls and clone size are given by that table; D and trimming were obtained from the DNA. The data show over 150,000 clones, about 85% seen once. The germline V and J ends were trimmed by 9 bases and 4 bases, with 13 bases remaining between them. The CDR3 length is 12 residues. Per the germline V gene, CDR1 is LNHDA and CDR2 is SQIVND (reference sequence). This chain links TRBV19 with TRBJ2-7, with D possibly being TRBD1 (5 bases). The origin of this receptor is a man aged 40-49 years with acute or convalescent COVID-19. Sequenced sample: peripheral blood. The CDR3 loop is CASRADSYEQYF. The CDR3 bases are TGTGCCAGCCGAGCTGACAGTTACGAGCAGTACTTC.